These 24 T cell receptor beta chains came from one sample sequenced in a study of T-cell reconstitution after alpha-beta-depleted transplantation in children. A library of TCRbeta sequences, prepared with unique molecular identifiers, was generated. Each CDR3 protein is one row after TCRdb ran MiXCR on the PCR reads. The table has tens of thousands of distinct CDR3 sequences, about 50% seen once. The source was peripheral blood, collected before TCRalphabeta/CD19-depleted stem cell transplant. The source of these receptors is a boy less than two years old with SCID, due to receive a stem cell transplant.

The CDR3 is CASSDRLAGHQETQYF. CDR3 coding DNA: TGTGCCAGCAGCGACCGACTAGCGGGACACCAAGAGACCCAGTACTTC. The chain joins TRBV7-9 to TRBJ2-5, with 11 bases identical to TRBD2. The CDR3 contains 16 residues. Per germline, CDR1 SEHNR and CDR2 FQNEAQ (reference sequence). Trimming took 5 bases from V and 0 from J; bases not matched to a gene: 5.

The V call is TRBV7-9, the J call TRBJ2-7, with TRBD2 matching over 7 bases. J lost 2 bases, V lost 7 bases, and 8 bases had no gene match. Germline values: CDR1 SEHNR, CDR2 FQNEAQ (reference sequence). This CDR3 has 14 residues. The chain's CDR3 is CASTLRGKPYEQYF. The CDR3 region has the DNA TGTGCCAGCACCCTGCGGGGGAAACCCTACGAGCAGTACTTC.

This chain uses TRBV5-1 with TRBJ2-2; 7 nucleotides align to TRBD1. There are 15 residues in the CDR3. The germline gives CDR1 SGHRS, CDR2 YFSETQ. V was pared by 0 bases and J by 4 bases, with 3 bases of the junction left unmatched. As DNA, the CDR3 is TGCGCCAGCAGCTTGGGGCCAGGGGGCACCGGGGAGCTGTTTTTT. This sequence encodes CASSLGPGGTGELFF. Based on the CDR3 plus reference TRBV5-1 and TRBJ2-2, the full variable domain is KAGVTQTPRYLIKTRGQQVTLSCSPISGHRSVSWYQQTPGQGLQFLFEYFSETQRNKGNFPGRFSGRQFSNSRSEMNVSTLELGDSALYLCASSLGPGGTGELFFGEGSRLTVL.

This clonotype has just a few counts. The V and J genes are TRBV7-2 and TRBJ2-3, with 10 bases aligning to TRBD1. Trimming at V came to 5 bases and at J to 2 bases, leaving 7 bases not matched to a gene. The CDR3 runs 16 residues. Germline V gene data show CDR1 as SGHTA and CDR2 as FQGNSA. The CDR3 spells CASSSTGTGVTDTQYF. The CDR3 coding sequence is TGTGCCAGCAGCAGCACCGGGACAGGGGTCACAGATACGCAGTATTTT.

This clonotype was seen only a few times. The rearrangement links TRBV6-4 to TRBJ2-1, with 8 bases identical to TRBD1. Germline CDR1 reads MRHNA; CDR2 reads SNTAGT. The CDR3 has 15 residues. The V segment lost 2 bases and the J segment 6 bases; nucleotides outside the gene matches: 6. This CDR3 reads CASSDGQGAVNEQFF. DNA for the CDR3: TGTGCCAGCAGTGACGGCCAGGGGGCCGTCAATGAGCAGTTCTTC.

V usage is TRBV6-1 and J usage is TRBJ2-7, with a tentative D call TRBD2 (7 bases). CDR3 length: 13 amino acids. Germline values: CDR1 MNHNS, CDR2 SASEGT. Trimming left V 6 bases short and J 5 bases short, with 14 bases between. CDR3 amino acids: CASRSGGHDEQYF. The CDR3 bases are TGTGCCAGCAGATCCGGGGGGCACGACGAGCAGTACTTC.

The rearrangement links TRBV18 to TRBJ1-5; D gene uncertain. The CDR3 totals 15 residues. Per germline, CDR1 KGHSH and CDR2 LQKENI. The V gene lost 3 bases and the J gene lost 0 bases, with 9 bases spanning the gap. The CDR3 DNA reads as TGTGCCAGCTCACCCCCTTCACATAGCAATCAGCCCCAGCATTTT. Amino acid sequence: CASSPPSHSNQPQHF.

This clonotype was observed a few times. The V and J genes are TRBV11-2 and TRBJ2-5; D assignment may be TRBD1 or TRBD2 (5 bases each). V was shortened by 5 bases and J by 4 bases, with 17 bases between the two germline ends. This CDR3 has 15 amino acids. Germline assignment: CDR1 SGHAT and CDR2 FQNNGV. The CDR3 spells CASSPLGTIGETQYF. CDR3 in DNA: TGTGCCAGCAGCCCCCTCGGGACGATCGGAGAGACCCAGTACTTC.

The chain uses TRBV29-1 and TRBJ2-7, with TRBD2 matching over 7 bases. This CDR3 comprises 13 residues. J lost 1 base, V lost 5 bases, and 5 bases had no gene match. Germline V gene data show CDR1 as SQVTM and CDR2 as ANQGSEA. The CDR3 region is CSVRLRGSYEQYF. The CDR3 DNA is TGCAGCGTTCGCTTGCGGGGGTCCTACGAGCAGTACTTC.

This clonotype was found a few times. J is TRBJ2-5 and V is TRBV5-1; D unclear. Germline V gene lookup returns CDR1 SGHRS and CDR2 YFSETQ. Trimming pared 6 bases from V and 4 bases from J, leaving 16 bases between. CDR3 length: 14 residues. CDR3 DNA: TGCGCCAGCACCGTTCAGACCTCCGCAGAGACCCAGTACTTC. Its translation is CASTVQTSAETQYF.

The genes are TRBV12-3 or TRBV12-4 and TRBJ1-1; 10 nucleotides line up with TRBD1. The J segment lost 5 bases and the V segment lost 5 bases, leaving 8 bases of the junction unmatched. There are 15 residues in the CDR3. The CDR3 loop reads CASSRPGQGFTEAFF. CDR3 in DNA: TGTGCCAGCAGTAGGCCGGGACAGGGGTTTACTGAAGCTTTCTTT.

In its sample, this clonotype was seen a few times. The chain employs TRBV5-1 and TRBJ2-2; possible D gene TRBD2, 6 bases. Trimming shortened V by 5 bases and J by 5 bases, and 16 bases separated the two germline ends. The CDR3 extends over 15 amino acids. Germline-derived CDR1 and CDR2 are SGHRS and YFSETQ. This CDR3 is CASSLTAGRTGELFF. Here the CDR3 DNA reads TGCGCCAGCAGTTTAACGGCGGGGAGGACCGGGGAGCTGTTTTTT.

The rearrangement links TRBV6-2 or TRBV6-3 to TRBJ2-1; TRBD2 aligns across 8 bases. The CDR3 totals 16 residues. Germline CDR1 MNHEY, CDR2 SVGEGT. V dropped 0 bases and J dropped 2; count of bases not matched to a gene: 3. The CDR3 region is CASSYSTSGTYNEQFF. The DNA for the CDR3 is TGTGCCAGCAGTTACTCTACTAGCGGAACCTACAATGAGCAGTTCTTC.

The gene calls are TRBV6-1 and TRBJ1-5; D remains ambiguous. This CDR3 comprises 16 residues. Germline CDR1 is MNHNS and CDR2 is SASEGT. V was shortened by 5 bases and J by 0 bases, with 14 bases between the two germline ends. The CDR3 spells CASSRRRENSNQPQHF. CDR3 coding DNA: TGTGCCAGCAGTCGCCGGAGAGAGAATAGCAATCAGCCCCAGCATTTT.

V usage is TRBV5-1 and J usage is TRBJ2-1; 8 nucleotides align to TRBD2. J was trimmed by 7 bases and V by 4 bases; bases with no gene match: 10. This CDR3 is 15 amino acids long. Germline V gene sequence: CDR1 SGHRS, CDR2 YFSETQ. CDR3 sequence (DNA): TGCGCCAGCAGCAAACCGGGGGGGCTTGTAAATGAGCAGTTCTTC. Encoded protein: CASSKPGGLVNEQFF.

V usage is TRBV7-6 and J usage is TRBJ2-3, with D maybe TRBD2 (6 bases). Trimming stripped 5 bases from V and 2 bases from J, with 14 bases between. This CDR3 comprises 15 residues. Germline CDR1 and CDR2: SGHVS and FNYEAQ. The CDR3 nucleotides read TGTGCCAGCAGCCCTGCGGGACTGCTCACAGATACGCAGTATTTT. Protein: CASSPAGLLTDTQYF.

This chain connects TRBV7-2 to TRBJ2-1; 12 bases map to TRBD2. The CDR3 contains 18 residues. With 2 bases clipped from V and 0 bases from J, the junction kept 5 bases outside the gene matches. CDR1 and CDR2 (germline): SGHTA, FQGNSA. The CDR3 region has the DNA TGTGCCAGCAGCTTACCCCTAGCGGGGGGGGTCTCCTACAATGAGCAGTTCTTC. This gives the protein CASSLPLAGGVSYNEQFF.

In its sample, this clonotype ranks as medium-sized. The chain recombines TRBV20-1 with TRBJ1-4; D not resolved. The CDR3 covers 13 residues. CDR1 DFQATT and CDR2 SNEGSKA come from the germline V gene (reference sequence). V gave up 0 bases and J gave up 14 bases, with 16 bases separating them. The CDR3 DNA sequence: TGCAGTGCTAGAGATGGAGTAACCCCCTTGCTGTTTTTT. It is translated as CSARDGVTPLLFF.

The CDR3 reads CATSDFLGAANEQFF. In nucleotides, the CDR3 is TGTGCCACCAGTGATTTTCTCGGGGCGGCGAATGAGCAGTTCTTC. The V and J genes are TRBV24-1 and TRBJ2-1; D may correspond to TRBD1 or TRBD2 (5 bases each). Germline V gene sequence: CDR1 KGHDR, CDR2 SFDVKD. The V end was cut by 1 base, the J end by 7 bases, with 13 bases between. The CDR3 loop spans 15 amino acids.

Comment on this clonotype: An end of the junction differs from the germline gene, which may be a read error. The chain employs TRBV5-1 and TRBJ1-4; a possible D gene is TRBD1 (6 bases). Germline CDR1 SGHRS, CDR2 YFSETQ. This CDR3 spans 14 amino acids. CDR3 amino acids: CASSPGGHSEKPFF. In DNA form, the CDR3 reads TGCGCCAGCAGCCCCGGGGGACATTCGGAAAAACCGTTTTTT.

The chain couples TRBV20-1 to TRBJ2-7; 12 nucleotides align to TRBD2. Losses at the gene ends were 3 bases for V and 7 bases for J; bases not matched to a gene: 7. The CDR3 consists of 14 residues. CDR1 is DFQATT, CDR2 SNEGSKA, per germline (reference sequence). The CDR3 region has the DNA TGCAGTGCTAGGACTAGCGGGGGCCCTACAGAGCAGTACTTC. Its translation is CSARTSGGPTEQYF.

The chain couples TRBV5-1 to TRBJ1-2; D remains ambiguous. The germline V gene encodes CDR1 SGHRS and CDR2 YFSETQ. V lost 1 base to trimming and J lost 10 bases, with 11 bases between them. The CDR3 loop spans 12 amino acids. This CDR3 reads CASSLTALDYTF. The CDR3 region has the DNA TGCGCCAGCAGCTTGACCGCCCTGGACTACACCTTC.

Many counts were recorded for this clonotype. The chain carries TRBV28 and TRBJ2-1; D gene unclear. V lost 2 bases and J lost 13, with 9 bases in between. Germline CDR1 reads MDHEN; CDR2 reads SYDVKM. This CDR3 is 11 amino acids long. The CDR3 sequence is CASSLRGAQFF. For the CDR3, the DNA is TGTGCCAGCAGTTTACGAGGTGCACAGTTCTTC.

Here the CDR3 reads CASSFRRDSGNTIYF. The CDR3 bases are TGTGCCAGCAGCTTTCGTCGGGACTCTGGAAACACCATATATTTT. The rearrangement joins TRBV7-9 to TRBJ1-3; the D is unclear. This CDR3 is built from 15 residues. CDR1 SEHNR and CDR2 FQNEAQ come from the germline V gene (reference sequence). Trimming removed 3 bases at V and 0 bases at J, with 9 bases between.